One sample yielded the 21 T cell receptor beta chains listed below, sequenced in a study of control samples from healthy donors and cancer patients. TCRdb's table, derived via immunoSEQ multiplex PCR, lists solely in-frame clones and lacks some. Of about 110,000 clones listed, more than 85% are singletons. Sequences were obtained from blood. These TCRs come from a woman in her late teens or twenties in good health.

The chain uses TRBV27 and TRBJ2-1, with 9 bases aligning to TRBD2. From germline, CDR1 is MNHEY and CDR2 SMNVEV (reference sequence). Trimming at V came to 7 bases and at J to 15 bases, leaving 16 bases not matched to a gene. The CDR3 has 14 amino acids. The CDR3 spells CASTIRAPSGRWFF. DNA for the CDR3: TGTGCCAGCACCATAAGGGCCCCAAGCGGGAGGTGGTTCTTC.

This clone appeared a single time. The V gene is TRBV27, the J gene TRBJ2-7; D not resolved. Between the trimmed V and J ends, which lost 2 bases and 4 bases, there was a span of 21 bases. The CDR3 runs to 17 residues. In germline, CDR1 is MNHEY, CDR2 SMNVEV (reference sequence). The CDR3 DNA is TGTGCCAGCAGTTTAAAGTCCGTAAAGGCTCGGCAATACGAGCAGTACTTC. Protein product: CASSLKSVKARQYEQYF.

This clone was recorded once. The chain links TRBV19 to TRBJ1-2; TRBD1 is a possible D gene (5 bases). This CDR3 contains 13 residues. Germline V lookup: CDR1 LNHDA, CDR2 SQIVND (reference sequence). Trimming shortened V by 3 bases and J by 6 bases, and 11 bases separated the two germline ends. The CDR3 loop reads CASSIPAGDGYTF. CDR3 nucleotide sequence: TGTGCCAGTAGTATTCCCGCGGGGGATGGCTACACCTTC.

J is TRBJ1-1 and V is TRBV5-5; the D is unclear. The CDR3 loop spans 13 amino acids. Germline CDR1 reads SGHKS; CDR2 reads YYEKEE (reference sequence). V lost 4 bases, J lost 4 bases, and 11 bases lay in between. Here the CDR3 reads CASSRTATTEAFF. The CDR3 DNA sequence: TGTGCCAGCAGCCGGACCGCCACCACTGAAGCTTTCTTT.

The chain joins TRBV3-1 (or the pseudogene TRBV3-2) to TRBJ1-5; unclear D gene. The CDR3 extends over 16 amino acids. V was pared by 2 bases and J by 6 bases, with 17 bases between. Germline values: CDR1 LGHDT, CDR2 YNNKEL (reference sequence). The CDR3 region is CASSQLSLLPRQPQHF. CDR3 nucleotides: TGTGCCAGCAGCCAACTATCCCTCCTACCGCGTCAGCCCCAGCATTTT.

The chain employs TRBV21-1 and TRBJ2-2. TRBV21-1 is a pseudogene. This CDR3 spans 18 amino acids. As DNA, the CDR3 is TGTGCCAGCAGCAAAGGGACCTCTGCTACAACGGACACCGGGGAGCTGTTTTTT. The encoded protein is CASSKGTSATTDTGELFF.

V gene TRBV5-1 combines with J gene TRBJ2-5, with 7 bases lining up with TRBD2. From germline, CDR1 is SGHRS and CDR2 YFSETQ. The CDR3 runs 16 residues. The junction had 10 bases not matched to a gene; V was cut back by 4 bases and J by 1 base. CDR3 loop: CASSTASGLIQETQYF. CDR3 bases: TGCGCCAGCAGCACCGCTAGCGGCCTGATCCAAGAGACCCAGTACTTC.

V and J are TRBV12-3 or TRBV12-4 and TRBJ1-1; D gene uncertain. The CDR3 covers 13 residues. V was cut by 1 base and J by 1 base, with 4 bases left in between. CDR3 amino acids: CASSLGGNTEAFF. The CDR3 DNA follows: TGTGCCAGCAGTTTAGGCGGGAACACTGAAGCTTTCTTT.

The sample holds a few counts of this clone. V is TRBV5-1 and J is TRBJ1-1; D remains unclear. The CDR3 totals 14 residues. V gave up 2 bases and J gave up 8 bases, with 16 bases separating them. CDR1 is SGHRS and CDR2 is YFSETQ in the germline V gene. CDR3 DNA: TGCGCCAGCAGCTTTTCGGGGTCGGGTGTCGAAGCTTTCTTT. Translating gives CASSFSGSGVEAFF.

The V and J genes are TRBV20-1 and TRBJ2-1; tentatively, D is TRBD1 or TRBD2 (5 bases each). V was cut by 3 bases and J by 4 bases, with 19 bases left in between. The CDR3 has 16 residues. The germline gives CDR1 DFQATT, CDR2 SNEGSKA (reference sequence). Here the CDR3 DNA reads TGCAGTGCTAGTAGAAGAAGGACATGGACTTACAATGAGCAGTTCTTC. It yields the protein CSASRRRTWTYNEQFF.

The rearrangement links TRBV7-9 to TRBJ1-4; no firm D call. V gave up 5 bases and J gave up 2 bases, with 18 bases separating them. The CDR3 spans 17 residues. The germline V gene encodes CDR1 SEHNR and CDR2 FQNEAQ (reference sequence). The chain's CDR3 is CASSPKGVHGTNEKLFF. The CDR3 region has the DNA TGTGCCAGCAGCCCAAAAGGCGTACACGGCACTAATGAAAAACTGTTTTTT.

The chain uses TRBV24-1 and TRBJ2-3; D is uncertain. CDR1 is KGHDR and CDR2 is SFDVKD in the germline V gene. This CDR3 spans 13 amino acids. The V end was cut by 1 base, the J end by 2 bases, with 3 bases between. The CDR3 nucleotides read TGTGCCACCAGTGATTTAGACACAGATACGCAGTATTTT. Amino acid sequence: CATSDLDTDTQYF.

This chain joins TRBV5-1 and TRBJ2-7; D may match TRBD1 or TRBD2 (5 bases each). Trimming left V 0 bases short and J 0 bases short, with 10 bases between. The CDR3 spans 15 residues. Germline V gene lookup returns CDR1 SGHRS and CDR2 YFSETQ. The chain's CDR3 is CASSLEGRLSYEQYF. DNA for the CDR3: TGCGCCAGCAGCTTGGAGGGGAGACTCTCCTACGAGCAGTACTTC.

This clone was detected once. The chain uses TRBV5-1 and TRBJ2-7; either TRBD1 or TRBD2 may supply D (7 bases each). The V end was cut by 2 bases, the J end by 6 bases, with 12 bases between. Germline-derived CDR1 and CDR2 are SGHRS and YFSETQ. The CDR3 sequence is 13 residues long. The CDR3 region has the DNA TGCGCCAGCAGCTTTTCAGGGGGGGGCGAGCAGTACTTC. As protein: CASSFSGGGEQYF.

The J gene is TRBJ2-5, the V gene TRBV14; TRBD2 aligns across 7 bases. The junction had 6 bases not matched to a gene; V was cut back by 5 bases and J by 3 bases. Germline CDR1 is SGHDN and CDR2 is FVKESK. The CDR3 extends over 14 amino acids. The DNA of the CDR3 is TGTGCCAGCAGCTTTGGACTAGGGAAAGAGACCCAGTACTTC. Translating gives CASSFGLGKETQYF.

With regard to this clone: An end of the junction differs from the germline gene, which may be a read error. The chain carries TRBV3-1 (or the pseudogene TRBV3-2) and TRBJ1-2, with 9 bases fitting TRBD1. Germline assignment: CDR1 LGHDT and CDR2 YNNKEL (reference sequence). The CDR3 sequence is 13 residues long. This CDR3 reads CASSPVGGQGTSF. The CDR3 bases are TGTGCCAGCAGCCCTGTCGGGGGACAGGGTACCTCCTTC.

The chain combines TRBV6-1 with TRBJ2-2; 7 bases map to TRBD1. Germline lookup yields CDR1 MNHNS and CDR2 SASEGT. With 2 bases clipped from V and 4 bases from J, the junction kept 1 base outside the gene matches. CDR3 length: 14 amino acids. CDR3 sequence: CASSERQGTGELFF. The CDR3 DNA sequence: TGTGCCAGCAGTGAAAGACAGGGCACCGGGGAGCTGTTTTTT.

V usage is TRBV2 and J usage is TRBJ2-1; no clear D gene. The CDR3 runs 11 residues. Per the germline V gene, CDR1 is SNHLY and CDR2 is FYNNEI. Trimming took 6 bases from V and 5 from J, leaving 5 bases between them. CDR3 in amino acids: CASRGNNEQFF. In nucleotides, the CDR3 is TGTGCCAGCAGGGGCAACAATGAGCAGTTCTTC.

A note on this clone: Distinct nucleotide sequences in the sample also encode this CDR3. CDR3 in amino acids: CASSLAGESYEQYF. The CDR3 DNA follows: TGTGCCAGCAGCTTAGCGGGGGAATCCTACGAGCAGTACTTC. The genes are TRBV7-8 and TRBJ2-7; D possibly matches TRBD1 or TRBD2 (5 bases each). Germline V lookup: CDR1 SGHVS, CDR2 FQNEAQ. This CDR3 is 14 amino acids long. Trimming removed 0 bases at V and 1 base at J, with 7 bases between.

This clone was detected only once. V usage is TRBV6-2 or TRBV6-3 and J usage is TRBJ2-1, with D possibly being TRBD1 (8 bases). V lost 5 bases to trimming and J lost 1 base, with 15 bases between them. Germline V gene data show CDR1 as MNHEY and CDR2 as SVGEGT. This CDR3 region has 16 residues. The CDR3 is CASSTGQGGSYNEQFF. The CDR3 DNA follows: TGTGCCAGCAGTACCGGACAGGGAGGGTCCTACAATGAGCAGTTCTTC.

The rearrangement links TRBV2 to TRBJ1-5; 7 bases agree with TRBD1. The CDR3 extends over 13 amino acids. Germline values: CDR1 SNHLY, CDR2 FYNNEI. V lost 8 bases, J lost 3 bases, and 4 bases stayed unmatched. The DNA for the CDR3 is TGTGCCAGCGGGGACAGCCCCAATCAGCCCCAGCATTTT. Translated, it gives CASGDSPNQPQHF.